Below are 30 T cell receptor beta chains sequenced from a single sample in a study of T cell changes during pregnancy in multiple sclerosis. Clones were read by immunoSEQ multiplex PCR, and TCRdb kept only the in-frame ones, dropping some. The table shows 85,000 to 100,000 clones, with approximately 93% occurring only once. The sequenced sample was peripheral blood, obtained after pregnancy. These receptors all stem from a female donor with multiple sclerosis, enrolled in a pregnancy study.

The chain links TRBV5-4 to TRBJ1-1, with D possibly matching TRBD1 (5 bases). The CDR3 spans 16 residues. V was clipped by 0 bases and J by 1 base, with 13 bases between them. The germline gives CDR1 SGHNT, CDR2 YYREEE (reference sequence). The CDR3 loop reads CASSLARGAQNTEAFF. The DNA for the CDR3 is TGTGCCAGCAGCTTGGCCCGTGGGGCCCAGAACACTGAAGCTTTCTTT.

The chain recombines TRBV6-1 with TRBJ2-3; 13 bases map to TRBD2. The CDR3 runs to 15 residues. The J segment lost 3 bases and the V segment lost 7 bases, leaving 4 bases of the junction unmatched. Germline CDR1 and CDR2: MNHNS and SASEGT. For the CDR3, the DNA is TGTGCCAGCATCGGGACTAGCGGGATGACAGATACGCAGTATTTT. This sequence encodes CASIGTSGMTDTQYF.

This chain uses TRBV19 with TRBJ1-1; D is possibly TRBD1 (5 bases). This CDR3 is built from 15 residues. Germline lookup yields CDR1 LNHDA and CDR2 SQIVND (reference sequence). The germline V and J ends were trimmed by 6 bases and 2 bases, with 16 bases remaining between them. The CDR3 is CASRPPGAANTEAFF. In DNA form, the CDR3 reads TGTGCCAGTAGACCTCCTGGGGCAGCAAACACTGAAGCTTTCTTT.

The gene calls are TRBV2 and TRBJ1-3; D uncertain. Trimming removed 6 bases at V and 0 bases at J, with 15 bases between. In germline, CDR1 is SNHLY, CDR2 FYNNEI. This CDR3 has 16 residues. DNA of the CDR3: TGTGCCAGCAGATTCCGACGGGAGATCTCTGGAAACACCATATATTTT. Amino acid sequence: CASRFRREISGNTIYF.

V and J are TRBV6-6 and TRBJ2-2, with D maybe TRBD1 (6 bases). The CDR3 has 13 residues. V was cut by 5 bases and J by 8 bases, with 12 bases left in between. Germline assignment: CDR1 MNHNY and CDR2 SVGAGI (reference sequence). The CDR3 DNA is TGTGCCAGCAGTCAGCACGGGACAGGGGAGCTGTTTTTT. Its translation: CASSQHGTGELFF.

The chain recombines TRBV15 with TRBJ2-5; a possible D gene is TRBD2 (5 bases). V lost 0 bases and J 1 base, leaving 9 bases between the germline ends. Germline V CDR1 and CDR2: LNHNV, YYDKDF (reference sequence). The CDR3 has 15 amino acids. This CDR3 reads CATSRDEGAQETQYF. CDR3 DNA: TGTGCCACCAGCAGAGATGAGGGCGCCCAAGAGACCCAGTACTTC.

V gene TRBV2 combines with J gene TRBJ2-1; TRBD2 agrees at 7 bases. Germline lookup yields CDR1 SNHLY and CDR2 FYNNEI. CDR3 length: 15 residues. The J segment lost 8 bases and the V segment lost 6 bases, leaving 13 bases of the junction unmatched. CDR3 coding DNA: TGTGCCAGCAGCCCACGGGCGGGAGCGTTTCATGAGCAGTTCTTC. Amino acid sequence: CASSPRAGAFHEQFF.

V and J are TRBV6-6 and TRBJ2-1; 11 bases map to TRBD2. Germline CDR1 and CDR2: MNHNY and SVGAGI (reference sequence). This CDR3 has 14 residues. CDR3 coding DNA: TGTGCAGTAACTAGCGGGAGTGAAGGGAATGAGCAGTTCTTC. Protein product: CAVTSGSEGNEQFF.

The chain employs TRBV30 and TRBJ2-2; 7 nucleotides match TRBD2. The length of the CDR3 is 15 residues. The germline CDR1 and CDR2 sequences are GTSNPN and SVGIG (reference sequence). Trimming at V came to 3 bases and at J to 0 bases, leaving 4 bases not matched to a gene. CDR3 bases: TGTGCCTGGAGGATACTAGCGACGAACACCGGGGAGCTGTTTTTT. As protein: CAWRILATNTGELFF.

Details on this clone: Other DNA variants within this sample encode the same CDR3. This chain joins TRBV18 and TRBJ2-7; TRBD2 is a possible D gene (5 bases). CDR1 and CDR2 (germline): KGHSH, LQKENI. V was clipped by 0 bases and J by 3 bases, with 6 bases between them. The CDR3 length is 13 residues. CDR3 DNA sequence: TGTGCCAGCTCACCACCGGGGAGCTACGAGCAGTACTTC. It encodes CASSPPGSYEQYF.

This clone was recorded a few times. This sequence joins TRBV28 and TRBJ2-7, with a possible D match to TRBD1 (6 bases). The CDR3 sequence is 15 residues long. Trimming removed 6 bases from V and 6 bases from J, with 21 bases in between. The V gene's germline CDR1 is MDHEN and CDR2 SYDVKM. CDR3 nucleotide sequence: TGTGCCAGCAGCACGTCACAGGGCGGCCGGTCCGAGCAGTACTTC. Its translation: CASSTSQGGRSEQYF.

The chain is built from TRBV12-5 and TRBJ1-1; 9 positions match TRBD1. Germline lookup yields CDR1 LGHNT and CDR2 FRNRAP. The trim removed 3 bases at V and 11 bases at J, leaving 7 bases unmatched. CDR3 size: 13 residues. DNA of the CDR3: TGTGCTAGTGGTTTAGGGACAGGGAGTTCGGCTTTCTTT. The encoded protein is CASGLGTGSSAFF.

The V gene is TRBV5-1, the J gene TRBJ2-5, with TRBD2 matching over 10 bases. V was clipped by 0 bases and J by 2 bases; unmatched bases: 16. The CDR3 consists of 20 residues. Germline V gene sequence: CDR1 SGHRS, CDR2 YFSETQ. CDR3: CASSLATPGLAIRGQETQYF. DNA of the CDR3: TGCGCCAGCAGCTTGGCCACCCCGGGACTAGCGATAAGGGGGCAAGAGACCCAGTACTTC.

This chain joins TRBV4-3 and TRBJ2-1; TRBD2 matches at 12 bases. Germline V CDR1 and CDR2: LGHNA, YSLEER. V lost 1 base and J lost 10; bases outside the gene matches: 11. This CDR3 is built from 17 residues. CDR3 loop: CASSQAYPGLAGMEQFF. For the CDR3, the DNA is TGCGCCAGCAGCCAAGCCTACCCGGGACTAGCGGGTATGGAGCAGTTCTTC.

For the CDR3, the DNA is TGTGCCAGCAGCGTAGAGGGGCCATACAATGAGCAGTTCTTC. Protein: CASSVEGPYNEQFF. The rearrangement links TRBV9 to TRBJ2-1, with a weak D call TRBD1 (5 bases). Germline CDR1 SGDLS, CDR2 YYNGEE. Deletions cut 0 bases from V and 4 bases from J, with 8 bases between. The CDR3 runs 14 residues.

This clone was counted a single time. The chain is built from TRBV15 and TRBJ1-5, with a tentative D call TRBD1 (6 bases). In germline, CDR1 is LNHNV, CDR2 YYDKDF (reference sequence). The CDR3 runs to 18 residues. With 1 base removed from V and 5 bases from J, the gap between germline ends came to 21 bases. The CDR3 sequence: CATSRGLSGGGFYQPQHF. CDR3 DNA sequence: TGTGCCACCAGCAGAGGCCTCAGTGGGGGCGGGTTTTATCAGCCCCAGCATTTT.

Worth noting for this clone: This same CDR3 is encoded by further DNA sequences in the sample. The V gene is TRBV5-1, the J gene TRBJ1-4; TRBD1 matches 7 bases. CDR3 length equals 14 residues. V dropped 4 bases and J dropped 5; count of bases not matched to a gene: 5. The germline V gene encodes CDR1 SGHRS and CDR2 YFSETQ. The CDR3 DNA reads as TGCGCCAGCAGCCCCGGGACAGCGAATGAAAAACTGTTTTTT. This encodes CASSPGTANEKLFF.

The chain has TRBV10-1 and TRBJ2-2, with no clear D. CDR3 length: 15 residues. Per germline, CDR1 WNHNN and CDR2 SYGVQD (reference sequence). The V end was cut by 4 bases, the J end by 0 bases, with 9 bases between. The CDR3 coding sequence is TGCGCCAGCAGTGGTCGGTTTCCGAACACCGGGGAGCTGTTTTTT. This translates into CASSGRFPNTGELFF.

The chain joins TRBV28 to TRBJ2-5, with 11 bases matching TRBD1. Trimming at V came to 5 bases and at J to 4 bases, leaving 6 bases not matched to a gene. Per germline, CDR1 MDHEN and CDR2 SYDVKM. The CDR3 sequence is 15 residues long. CDR3 sequence (DNA): TGTGCCAGCAGTGCGGGGACAGGGGGGGGAGAGACCCAGTACTTC. It encodes CASSAGTGGGETQYF.

The chain employs TRBV7-6 and TRBJ2-5; TRBD2 matches 7 bases. The CDR3 has 13 amino acids. Germline values: CDR1 SGHVS, CDR2 FNYEAQ. With 5 bases clipped from V and 6 bases from J, the junction kept 6 bases outside the gene matches. Here the CDR3 reads CASSPGGMKTQYF. The CDR3 DNA follows: TGTGCCAGCAGCCCGGGGGGTATGAAGACCCAGTACTTC.

The chain employs TRBV6-6 and TRBJ1-1; TRBD1 matches at 8 bases. J lost 6 bases, V lost 2 bases, and 5 bases had no gene match. The CDR3 length is 14 residues. CDR1 and CDR2 from the germline V gene are MNHNY and SVGAGI (reference sequence). The CDR3 reads CASSYPGQGAEAFF. The CDR3 nucleotides read TGTGCCAGCAGTTACCCCGGACAGGGCGCTGAAGCTTTCTTT.

The chain joins TRBV7-2 to TRBJ2-7; no clear D gene. V was shortened by 6 bases and J by 2 bases, with 5 bases between the two germline ends. Looked up from germline, CDR1 is SGHTA and CDR2 is FQGNSA. This CDR3 has 11 amino acids. The CDR3 nucleotides are TGTGCCAGCAGTTCCGCCTACGAGCAGTACTTC. It yields the protein CASSSAYEQYF.

The chain links TRBV15 to TRBJ1-5, with D maybe TRBD1 (5 bases). V lost 3 bases, J lost 0 bases, and 15 bases lay in between. CDR3 length: 17 amino acids. CDR1 is LNHNV and CDR2 is YYDKDF in the germline V gene (reference sequence). The CDR3 DNA follows: TGTGCCACCAGCAGCTTCCCCGACAGCCATAGCAATCAGCCCCAGCATTTT. This encodes CATSSFPDSHSNQPQHF.

V gene TRBV19 combines with J gene TRBJ2-1, with TRBD2 matching 14 bases. Trimming cost V 5 bases and J 7 bases; bases outside gene matches: 10. The germline V gene has CDR1 LNHDA and CDR2 SQIVND (reference sequence). The CDR3 is 17 amino acids. Here the CDR3 DNA reads TGTGCCAGTAGTTTCGGACTAGCGGGAGGCCCAGGTAATGAGCAGTTCTTC. As protein: CASSFGLAGGPGNEQFF.

This clone occurred once. The chain joins TRBV27 to TRBJ2-2, with 14 bases lining up with TRBD2. CDR3 length: 17 amino acids. Germline V lookup: CDR1 MNHEY, CDR2 SMNVEV (reference sequence). The V segment lost 6 bases and the J segment 6 bases; nucleotides outside the gene matches: 9. The CDR3 loop reads CASRPGLAGVKAGELFF. The DNA of the CDR3 is TGTGCCAGCAGGCCGGGACTAGCGGGAGTGAAGGCCGGGGAGCTGTTTTTT.

The genes are TRBV4-1 and TRBJ2-3, with 7 nucleotides matching TRBD2. Trimming at V came to 8 bases and at J to 4 bases, leaving 15 bases not matched to a gene. This CDR3 has 16 amino acids. Germline CDR1 reads MGHRA; CDR2 reads YSYEKL. The CDR3 region is CASRSIGGRGADTQYF. As DNA, the CDR3 is TGCGCCAGCCGGTCAATCGGCGGGAGAGGAGCAGATACGCAGTATTTT.

The V call is TRBV19, the J call TRBJ2-5; 8 nucleotides match TRBD1. CDR1 and CDR2 (germline): LNHDA, SQIVND (reference sequence). This CDR3 comprises 12 residues. The junction had 0 bases not matched to a gene; V was cut back by 6 bases and J by 3 bases. CDR3 sequence (DNA): TGTGCCAGTAGACAGGGGGAAGAGACCCAGTACTTC. It translates to CASRQGEETQYF.

In this sample, this clone turned up a few times. As DNA, the CDR3 is TGTGCCAGCAGCTTGTGTCTAGCGGGAGGGCCTGAGGCCGAGACCCAGTACTTC. Translating gives CASSLCLAGGPEAETQYF. The chain recombines TRBV5-6 with TRBJ2-5, with 12 bases aligning to TRBD2. The length of the CDR3 is 18 residues. The V segment lost 1 base and the J segment 5 bases; nucleotides outside the gene matches: 12. The germline V gene has CDR1 SGHDT and CDR2 YYEEEE. Complete variable domain (other parts from reference TRBV5-6 and TRBJ2-5): DAGVTQSPTHLIKTRGQQVTLRCSPKSGHDTVSWYQQALGQGPQFIFQYYEEEERQRGNFPDRFSGHQFPNYSSELNVNALLLGDSALYLCASSLCLAGGPEAETQYFGPGTRLLVL.

The chain combines TRBV5-5 with TRBJ2-1; TRBD2 matches at 15 bases. Germline V gene lookup returns CDR1 SGHKS and CDR2 YYEKEE (reference sequence). The CDR3 extends over 17 amino acids. V shed 2 bases and J 7 bases; nucleotides not matched to a gene: 7. CDR3 sequence (DNA): TGTGCCAGCAGCTTCGGACTAGCGGGAGGGCCGGGGAATGAGCAGTTCTTC. The encoded protein is CASSFGLAGGPGNEQFF.

The J gene is TRBJ2-7, the V gene TRBV6-1; 10 bases are shared with TRBD1. V lost 6 bases, J lost 2 bases, and 7 bases stayed unmatched. This CDR3 contains 15 residues. The germline V gene has CDR1 MNHNS and CDR2 SASEGT. CDR3 residues: CASRAGTGAAYEQYF. CDR3 bases: TGTGCCAGCAGAGCCGGGACAGGGGCCGCCTACGAGCAGTACTTC.